One T cell receptor beta chain is described in this entry. Assay used: immunoSEQ multiplex PCR; TCRdb lists only in-frame clones, some missing. The sample lists under 2.5 million clones; just under 95% were seen once. The CDR3 runs 14 residues. V shed 4 bases and J shed 5 bases, with 11 bases lying between them. Per germline, CDR1 SNHLY and CDR2 FYNNEI. The data derive from a study of shared clonotypes between healthy human individuals. Material for sequencing was naive CD4+ T cells from PBMCs. As for subset: CD45RA+ positively selected. The receptor's source is a man in his late teens or twenties in good health. Some clones in this sample may be carry-over from other donors' samples. The chain couples TRBV2 to TRBJ1-4; D unresolved. CDR3 loop: CASSVERLNEKLFF. DNA for the CDR3: TGTGCCAGCAGTGTCGAACGACTAAATGAAAAACTGTTTTTT.